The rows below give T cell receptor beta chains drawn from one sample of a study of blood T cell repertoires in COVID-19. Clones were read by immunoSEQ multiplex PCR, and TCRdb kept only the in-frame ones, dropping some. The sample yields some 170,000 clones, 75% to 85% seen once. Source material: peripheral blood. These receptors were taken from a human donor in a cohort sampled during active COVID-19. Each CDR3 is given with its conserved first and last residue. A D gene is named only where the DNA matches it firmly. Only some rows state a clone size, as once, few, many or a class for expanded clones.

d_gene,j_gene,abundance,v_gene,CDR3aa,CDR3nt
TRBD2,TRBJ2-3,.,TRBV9,CASGTSGREKLGTQYF,TGTGCCAGCGGGACTAGCGGGAGAGAAAAATTGGGGACGCAGTATTTT
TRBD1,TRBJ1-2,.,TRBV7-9,CASSPDRGPDYGYTF,TGTGCCAGCAGCCCAGACAGGGGGCCTGACTATGGCTACACCTTC
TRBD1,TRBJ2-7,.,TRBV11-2,CASSLGPGQGGYEQYF,TGTGCCAGCAGCTTAGGGCCGGGACAGGGAGGTTACGAGCAGTACTTC
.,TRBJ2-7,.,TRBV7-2,CAGSPQGGEQYF,TGTGCCGGCAGCCCCCAGGGGGGAGAGCAGTACTTC
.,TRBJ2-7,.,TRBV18,CASSPTGAYEQYF,TGTGCCAGCTCACCAACGGGTGCCTACGAGCAGTACTTC
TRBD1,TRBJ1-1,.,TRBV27,CASKGQTYNTEAFF,TGTGCCAGCAAGGGACAGACATATAACACTGAAGCTTTCTTT
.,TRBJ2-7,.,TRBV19,CASSIDGRPTSRHEQYF,TGTGCCAGTAGTATAGATGGCCGCCCGACTAGTCGCCACGAGCAGTACTTC
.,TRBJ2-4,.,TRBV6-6,CASSLDSKLLQLAKNIQYF,TGTGCCAGCAGTCTTGACAGTAAACTACTACAACTAGCCAAAAACATTCAGTACTTC
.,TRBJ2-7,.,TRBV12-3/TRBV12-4,CASGAGQLYEQYF,TGTGCCAGCGGGGCGGGACAGCTATACGAGCAGTACTTC
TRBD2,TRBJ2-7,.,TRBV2,CASRVSGLAASYEQYF,TGTGCCAGCAGGGTGAGCGGACTAGCTGCCTCCTACGAGCAGTACTTC
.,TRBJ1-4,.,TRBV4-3,CASSQRGFNEKLFF,TGCGCCAGCAGCCAAAGGGGCTTTAATGAAAAACTGTTTTTT
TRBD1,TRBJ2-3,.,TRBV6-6,CASTPGDSRTDTQYF,TGTGCCAGCACCCCCGGGGACAGTCGCACAGATACGCAGTATTTT
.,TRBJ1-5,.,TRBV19,CASKEGRSNQPQHF,TGTGCCAGTAAGGAGGGCAGGAGCAATCAGCCCCAGCATTTT
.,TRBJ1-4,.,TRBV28,CASRGIRDANEKLFF,TGTGCCAGCAGGGGGATTCGGGATGCTAATGAAAAACTGTTTTTT
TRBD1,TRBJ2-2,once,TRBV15,CATSREPQGARTGELFF,TGTGCCACCAGCAGAGAGCCTCAGGGGGCCCGAACCGGGGAGCTGTTTTTT
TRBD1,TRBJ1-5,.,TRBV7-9,CASSLGATGGGQPQHF,TGTGCCAGCAGCTTAGGAGCGACAGGGGGAGGTCAGCCCCAGCATTTT
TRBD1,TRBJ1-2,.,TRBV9,CASSPGQGLTF,TGTGCCAGCAGCCCGGGACAGGGTCTCACCTTC
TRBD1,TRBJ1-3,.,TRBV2,CASSEMGARGLVSGNTIYF,TGTGCCAGCAGTGAAATGGGGGCCAGGGGGCTTGTATCGGGAAACACCATATATTTT
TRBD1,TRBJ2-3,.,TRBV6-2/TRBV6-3,CASSEDRAYTDTQYF,TGTGCCAGCAGTGAGGACAGGGCCTACACAGATACGCAGTATTTT
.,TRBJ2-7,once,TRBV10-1,CASSENPSFPYEQYF,TGCGCCAGCAGTGAGAACCCTAGCTTCCCCTACGAGCAGTACTTC
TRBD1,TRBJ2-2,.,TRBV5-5,CASSTRGHPSNTGELFF,TGTGCCAGCAGCACCAGGGGGCATCCTTCGAACACCGGGGAGCTGTTTTTT
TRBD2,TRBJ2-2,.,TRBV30,CAWSLAGVGTGELFF,TGTGCCTGGAGTCTAGCGGGGGTCGGCACCGGGGAGCTGTTTTTT
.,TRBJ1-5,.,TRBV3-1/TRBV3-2,CASSQDPGADQPQHF,TGTGCCAGCAGCCAAGATCCAGGGGCGGATCAGCCCCAGCATTTT
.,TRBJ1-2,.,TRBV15,CATSRAGSGYGYTF,TGTGCCACCAGCAGAGCAGGCTCCGGTTATGGCTACACCTTC
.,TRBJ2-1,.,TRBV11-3,CASSLGGTGDDEQFF,TGTGCCAGCAGCTTAGGAGGTACAGGCGACGATGAGCAGTTCTTC
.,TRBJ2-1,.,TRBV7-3,CASSSGLYNEQFF,TGTGCCAGCAGCTCGGGACTGTACAATGAGCAGTTCTTC
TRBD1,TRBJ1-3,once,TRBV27,CASSPRTGGSGNTIYF,TGTGCCAGCAGTCCCCGGACAGGAGGGTCTGGAAACACCATATATTTT
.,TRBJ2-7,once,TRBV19,CASSMGDTYHSYEQYF,TGTGCCAGTAGTATGGGGGACACTTACCACTCCTACGAGCAGTACTTC
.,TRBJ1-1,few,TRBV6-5,CASTRGSEAFF,TGTGCCAGCACTCGGGGGTCTGAAGCTTTCTTT
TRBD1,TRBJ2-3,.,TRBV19,CASIGQARTTDTQYF,TGTGCCAGTATCGGACAGGCCAGGACCACAGATACGCAGTATTTT
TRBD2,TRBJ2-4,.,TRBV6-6,CASTPGTSKNIQYF,TGTGCCAGCACTCCCGGGACTAGTAAAAACATTCAGTACTTC
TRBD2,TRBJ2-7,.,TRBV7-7,CASSPGGGYEQYF,TGTGCCAGCAGCCCCGGGGGGGGCTACGAGCAGTACTTC
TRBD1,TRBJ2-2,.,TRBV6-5,CASSHRGAGELFF,TGTGCCAGCAGCCACAGGGGTGCCGGGGAGCTGTTTTTT
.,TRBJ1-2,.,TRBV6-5,CASSNPGDGYTF,TGTGCCAGCAGCAACCCAGGTGATGGCTACACCTTC
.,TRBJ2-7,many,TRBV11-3,CASSLNPGYSYEQYF,TGTGCCAGCAGCTTAAATCCGGGGTACTCCTACGAGCAGTACTTC
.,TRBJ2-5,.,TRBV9,CASTGPTRGQETQYF,TGTGCCAGCACCGGCCCAACGAGAGGTCAAGAGACCCAGTACTTC
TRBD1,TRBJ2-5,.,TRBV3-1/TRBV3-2,CASSPGTGGLETQYF,TGTGCCAGCAGCCCCGGGACAGGGGGTTTGGAGACCCAGTACTTC
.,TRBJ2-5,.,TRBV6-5,CATATDQETQYF,TGTGCCACCGCGACAGATCAAGAGACCCAGTACTTC
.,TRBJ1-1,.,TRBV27,CASSFGHSSTEAFF,TGTGCCAGCAGTTTCGGTCACTCGAGCACTGAAGCTTTCTTT
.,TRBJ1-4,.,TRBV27,CASSATRSRGTNEKLFF,TGTGCCAGCAGTGCCACCCGAAGCAGGGGAACTAATGAAAAACTGTTTTTT
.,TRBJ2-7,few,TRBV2,CASKRTPGGEQYF,TGTGCCAGCAAGCGGACCCCCGGAGGCGAGCAGTACTTC
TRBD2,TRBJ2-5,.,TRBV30,CAWRGLASGRNIQETQYF,TGTGCCTGGAGGGGGCTGGCTAGCGGGAGAAACATTCAAGAGACCCAGTACTTC
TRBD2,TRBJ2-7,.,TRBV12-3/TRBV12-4,CASSGGSYEQYF,TGTGCCAGCAGTGGCGGGAGTTACGAGCAGTACTTC
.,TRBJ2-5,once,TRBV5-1,CASSLQGRWETQYF,TGCGCCAGCAGCTTGCAGGGTCGTTGGGAGACCCAGTACTTC
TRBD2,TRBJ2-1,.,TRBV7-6,CASSPTSGGATDEQFF,TGTGCCAGCAGCCCTACTAGCGGGGGGGCCACAGATGAGCAGTTCTTC
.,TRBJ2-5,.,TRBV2,CASKGEETQYF,TGTGCCAGCAAGGGGGAAGAGACCCAGTACTTC
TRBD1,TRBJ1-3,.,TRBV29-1,CSVARDSIGPSGNTIYF,TGCAGCGTTGCCCGGGACAGCATTGGGCCCTCTGGAAACACCATATATTTT
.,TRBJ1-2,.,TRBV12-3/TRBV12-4,CASSYRYGYTF,TGTGCCAGCAGTTATCGGTATGGCTACACCTTC
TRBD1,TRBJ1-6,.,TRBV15,CATSRRGQGAPLHF,TGTGCCACCAGCAGACGGGGACAGGGGGCACCCCTCCACTTT
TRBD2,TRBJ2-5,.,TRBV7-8,CASSLGGGGAQETQYF,TGTGCCAGCAGCTTAGGTGGCGGGGGGGCGCAAGAGACCCAGTACTTC
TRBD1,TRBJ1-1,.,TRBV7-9,CASSLRGQGETEAFF,TGTGCCAGCAGCTTAAGAGGCCAGGGGGAAACTGAAGCTTTCTTT
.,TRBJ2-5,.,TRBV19,CASSAEFQETQYF,TGTGCCAGTAGTGCAGAATTTCAAGAGACCCAGTACTTC
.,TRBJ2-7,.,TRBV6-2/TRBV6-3,CASSQRNLYEQYF,TGTGCCAGCAGCCAGCGGAACCTCTACGAGCAGTACTTC
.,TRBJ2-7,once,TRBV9,CASSGGLLPSYEQYF,TGTGCCAGCAGCGGGGGACTTCTCCCTTCCTACGAGCAGTACTTC
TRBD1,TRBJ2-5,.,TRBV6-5,CASSYTGTGQETQYF,TGTGCCAGCAGTTACACAGGGACAGGACAGGAGACCCAGTACTTC
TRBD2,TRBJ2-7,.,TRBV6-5,CASSYSGTSDYEQYF,TGTGCCAGCAGTTATTCCGGGACTAGCGACTACGAGCAGTACTTC
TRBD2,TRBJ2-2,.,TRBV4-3,CASSQDLGGRTGELFF,TGCGCCAGCAGCCAAGATCTGGGGGGGAGGACCGGGGAGCTGTTTTTT
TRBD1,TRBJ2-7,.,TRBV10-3,CAISEGRGQYEQYF,TGTGCCATCAGTGAGGGCAGGGGGCAATACGAGCAGTACTTC
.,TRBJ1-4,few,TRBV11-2,CASSLGGAQGEKLFF,TGTGCCAGCAGTCTAGGGGGGGCGCAGGGTGAAAAACTGTTTTTT